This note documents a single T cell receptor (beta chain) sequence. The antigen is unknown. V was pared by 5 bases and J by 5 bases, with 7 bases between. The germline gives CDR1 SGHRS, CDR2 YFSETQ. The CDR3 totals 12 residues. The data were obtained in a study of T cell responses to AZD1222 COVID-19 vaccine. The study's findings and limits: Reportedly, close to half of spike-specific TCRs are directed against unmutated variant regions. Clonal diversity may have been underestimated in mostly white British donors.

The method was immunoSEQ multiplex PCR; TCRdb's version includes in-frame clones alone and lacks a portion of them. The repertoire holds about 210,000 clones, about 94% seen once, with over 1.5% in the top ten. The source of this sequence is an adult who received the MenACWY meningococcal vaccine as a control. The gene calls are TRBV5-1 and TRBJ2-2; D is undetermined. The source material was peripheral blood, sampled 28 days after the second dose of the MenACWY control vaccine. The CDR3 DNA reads TGCGCCAGCAGTCCCCCTACCGGGGAGCTGTTTTTT. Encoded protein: CASSPPTGELFF.